This entry lists 32 T cell receptor beta chains sequenced from one sample in a study of T cell repertoires in cytomegalovirus infection. One entry per CDR3 protein, called by TCRdb with MiXCR from the reads. Of about 200,000 distinct CDR3 sequences detected, about a tenth appear once; the ten largest clones hold approximately 4.2%. Specimen: PBMCs. Receptors originate from a human donor in good health (CMV status not recorded). Some clones in this sample may be carry-over from other donors' samples.

This clonotype showed up many times. The rearrangement uses TRBV7-2 and TRBJ2-2, with D maybe TRBD2 (5 bases). Germline V CDR1 and CDR2: SGHTA, FQGNSA. The CDR3 spans 14 residues. The V gene lost 5 bases and the J gene lost 9 bases, with 16 bases spanning the gap. As DNA, the CDR3 is TGTGCCAGCAGCCCAGAGAATAGCGTTCGGGAGCTGTTTTTT. Translating it yields CASSPENSVRELFF.

The chain carries TRBV6-2 or TRBV6-3 and TRBJ2-1; the D gene is possibly TRBD1 (5 bases). Trimming cost V 10 bases and J 7 bases, with 11 bases left between them. The CDR3 sequence is 11 residues long. The germline CDR1 and CDR2 sequences are MNHEY and SVGEGT. DNA for the CDR3: TGTGCCACCCAAGGGGTGAATGAGCAGTTCTTC. This translates into CATQGVNEQFF.

This clonotype has at least ten counts. CDR3 protein: CASSSPGQPQETQYF. DNA of the CDR3: TGTGCCAGCAGTTCCCCGGGACAGCCACAAGAGACCCAGTACTTC. This chain joins TRBV28 and TRBJ2-5; 7 bases line up with TRBD1. Germline V gene data show CDR1 as MDHEN and CDR2 as SYDVKM. Trimming at V came to 4 bases and at J to 2 bases, leaving 7 bases not matched to a gene. The CDR3 sequence is 15 residues long. Full variable domain (rest looked up from reference TRBV28 and TRBJ2-5): DVKVTQSSRYLVKRTGEKVFLECVQDMDHENMFWYRQDPGLGLRLIYFSYDVKMKEKGDIPEGYSVSREKKERFSLILESASTNQTSMYLCASSSPGQPQETQYFGPGTRLLVL.

This clonotype was counted at least ten times. The chain is built from TRBV6-2 or TRBV6-3 and TRBJ2-5; 9 nucleotides match TRBD2. Germline V CDR1 and CDR2: MNHEY, SVGEGT. V gave up 2 bases and J gave up 5 bases; unmatched junction bases: 6. The CDR3 totals 15 residues. Here the CDR3 reads CASSYGAGGEETQYF. CDR3 in DNA: TGTGCCAGCAGTTACGGAGCGGGAGGCGAGGAGACCCAGTACTTC.

The V call is TRBV24-1, the J call TRBJ2-7; D is perhaps TRBD1 (5 bases). V lost 2 bases to trimming and J lost 2 bases, with 12 bases between them. The CDR3 sequence is 15 residues long. Germline CDR1 KGHDR, CDR2 SFDVKD. This CDR3 is CATSDSTEITYEQYF. The CDR3 bases are TGTGCCACCAGTGATTCGACAGAAATCACCTACGAGCAGTACTTC.

This clonotype showed up many times. This chain uses TRBV7-2 with TRBJ2-4; 10 positions match TRBD2. The trim removed 1 base at V and 0 bases at J, leaving 3 bases unmatched. CDR3 size: 17 residues. The germline CDR1 and CDR2 sequences are SGHTA and FQGNSA. Here the CDR3 reads CASSLELAGLAKNIQYF. In DNA, the CDR3 is TGTGCCAGCAGCTTAGAACTAGCGGGATTAGCCAAAAACATTCAGTACTTC.

The V and J genes are TRBV20-1 and TRBJ1-5; D is ambiguous. Trimming removed 0 bases from V and 6 bases from J, with 9 bases in between. The CDR3 runs to 13 residues. Germline CDR1 is DFQATT and CDR2 is SNEGSKA (reference sequence). The CDR3 DNA reads TGCAGTGCTAGAGACCGGGCCCTTCAGCCCCAGCATTTT. Residues: CSARDRALQPQHF.

The V call is TRBV5-5, the J call TRBJ2-7; 9 positions match TRBD1. CDR1 is SGHKS, CDR2 YYEKEE, per germline (reference sequence). The CDR3 loop spans 15 amino acids. V lost 3 bases, J lost 5 bases, and 9 bases stayed unmatched. For the CDR3, the DNA is TGTGCCAGCAGCTCCCCGGGACAGGGTTCCCACGAGCAGTACTTC. This encodes CASSSPGQGSHEQYF.

This clonotype was counted at least ten times. The chain uses TRBV6-5 and TRBJ1-5, with TRBD1 as a possible D gene (5 bases). The CDR3 is made up of 17 amino acids. Germline V lookup: CDR1 MNHEY, CDR2 SVGAGI. With 0 bases removed from V and 2 bases from J, the gap between germline ends came to 14 bases. CDR3: CASSYSGPLKGNQPQHF. The CDR3 nucleotides read TGTGCCAGCAGTTACTCGGGACCTCTTAAGGGCAATCAGCCCCAGCATTTT.

The chain employs TRBV20-1 and TRBJ2-5; D is possibly TRBD2 (6 bases). CDR3 length equals 12 residues. Trimming removed 3 bases at V and 3 bases at J, with 8 bases between. From germline, CDR1 is DFQATT and CDR2 SNEGSKA (reference sequence). The CDR3 spells CSASPGEETQYF. For the CDR3, the DNA is TGCAGTGCTAGTCCGGGGGAAGAGACCCAGTACTTC.

This clonotype was counted only a few times. This chain connects TRBV28 to TRBJ1-1; 10 bases are shared with TRBD1. CDR1 is MDHEN and CDR2 is SYDVKM in the germline V gene. Losses at the gene ends were 5 bases for V and 7 bases for J; bases not matched to a gene: 10. The CDR3 is 15 residues long. The CDR3 DNA sequence: TGTGCCAGCAGTCTCAGACAGGGGGCGCGAATTGAAGCTTTCTTT. Residues: CASSLRQGARIEAFF.

The rearrangement joins TRBV7-2 to TRBJ1-1, with TRBD1 identical over 8 bases. Germline loops: CDR1 SGHTA, CDR2 FQGNSA. Trimming at V came to 5 bases and at J to 1 base, leaving 6 bases not matched to a gene. The CDR3 totals 15 residues. CDR3 DNA sequence: TGTGCCAGCAGCGGATCCGGGACAGGGAACACTGAAGCTTTCTTT. Protein sequence: CASSGSGTGNTEAFF.

At least ten counts were recorded for this clonotype. The V and J genes are TRBV9 and TRBJ1-1; D remains unclear. The CDR3 loop spans 13 amino acids. V dropped 3 bases and J dropped 2 bases, with 8 bases sitting between them. Per germline, CDR1 SGDLS and CDR2 YYNGEE. The CDR3 protein is CASSESPNTEAFF. The DNA of the CDR3 is TGTGCCAGCAGCGAGAGTCCTAACACTGAAGCTTTCTTT.

This clonotype came up many times. This chain uses TRBV7-2 with TRBJ1-6; possible D gene TRBD1, 6 bases. CDR3 size: 15 residues. From germline, CDR1 is SGHTA and CDR2 FQGNSA. The V end lost 2 bases, the J end lost 6 bases, and 11 bases lay between the germline ends. The chain's CDR3 is CASSLIQGSNSPLHF. CDR3 in DNA: TGTGCCAGCAGCTTAATTCAGGGGAGTAATTCACCCCTCCACTTT. The full variable domain, in which reference TRBV7-2 and TRBJ1-6 provide the parts outside the CDR3, is GAGVSQSPSNKVTEKGKDVELRCDPISGHTALYWYRQSLGQGLEFLIYFQGNSAPDKSGLPSDRFSAERTGGSVSTLTIQRTQQEDSAVYLCASSLIQGSNSPLHFGNGTRLTVT.

The chain recombines TRBV7-3 with TRBJ2-1; 7 nucleotides line up with TRBD2. Losses at the gene ends were 3 bases for V and 6 bases for J; bases not matched to a gene: 11. Germline V gives CDR1 SGHTA, CDR2 FQGTGA. The CDR3 consists of 16 residues. CDR3 loop: CASSFGLDGPLNEQFF. DNA of the CDR3: TGTGCCAGCAGCTTTGGACTAGATGGGCCTCTCAATGAGCAGTTCTTC.

This clonotype was recorded many times. The chain carries TRBV5-1 and TRBJ2-3; perhaps TRBD2 as D (5 bases). The CDR3 has 15 amino acids. The V end lost 5 bases, the J end lost 3 bases, and 16 bases lay between the germline ends. The germline gives CDR1 SGHRS, CDR2 YFSETQ. CDR3 sequence: CASRAPGRATDTQYF. The CDR3 bases are TGCGCCAGCAGGGCACCGGGAAGAGCAACAGATACGCAGTATTTT.

This clonotype was detected only once. V and J are TRBV19 and TRBJ1-5; TRBD1 might be the D (6 bases). Germline values: CDR1 LNHDA, CDR2 SQIVND (reference sequence). The CDR3 totals 16 residues. The ends were cut back, 1 base at V and 4 bases at J, with 14 bases in the middle. The CDR3 DNA sequence: TGTGCCAGTAGTATAGTTGGGGACACGGGAAATCAGCCCCAGCATTTT. Translated, it gives CASSIVGDTGNQPQHF.

This clonotype was counted a few times. The V and J genes are TRBV28 and TRBJ2-7, with D hard to call. Germline V gene lookup returns CDR1 MDHEN and CDR2 SYDVKM. The V gene lost 5 bases and the J gene lost 6 bases, with 11 bases spanning the gap. The CDR3 spans 12 residues. The CDR3 here is CASSPHRAEQYF. The CDR3 DNA sequence: TGTGCCAGCAGTCCACACCGCGCCGAGCAGTACTTC.

This clonotype was detected a few times. CDR3 nucleotides: TGTGCCAGCAGCTTAGAAGATGGCAGGGGCACCTTC. Amino acids: CASSLEDGRGTF. The rearrangement joins TRBV11-2 to TRBJ1-2, with D tentatively TRBD1 (6 bases). This CDR3 is built from 12 residues. CDR1 SGHAT and CDR2 FQNNGV come from the germline V gene. V was clipped by 0 bases and J by 13 bases, with 12 bases between them.

The chain links TRBV7-9 to TRBJ2-2; possible D gene TRBD2, 7 bases. CDR1 is SEHNR and CDR2 is FQNEAQ in the germline V gene (reference sequence). The CDR3 consists of 15 residues. Trimming took off 9 bases at V and 2 bases at J, with 16 bases between the two ends. As DNA, the CDR3 is TGTGCCAGTCTGTCGGCGGGGGCAAACACCGGGGAGCTGTTTTTT. This encodes CASLSAGANTGELFF.

This clonotype was observed at least ten times. The chain couples TRBV6-1 to TRBJ1-4; D ambiguous. This CDR3 has 13 residues. CDR1 MNHNS and CDR2 SASEGT come from the germline V gene. The V end was cut by 10 bases, the J end by 5 bases, with 14 bases between. The CDR3 is CATRDKTNEKLFF. DNA for the CDR3: TGTGCCACTCGAGACAAGACGAATGAAAAACTGTTTTTT.

This clonotype was picked up many times. The V and J genes are TRBV12-3 or TRBV12-4 and TRBJ2-7; D is uncertain. Trimming stripped 4 bases from V and 4 bases from J, with 11 bases between. The CDR3 spans 13 residues. CDR3 sequence: CASSYYPGYEQYF. DNA for the CDR3: TGTGCCAGCAGTTATTACCCGGGTTACGAGCAGTACTTC.

This clonotype was detected many times. The rearrangement links TRBV7-2 to TRBJ2-2; TRBD2 matches at 9 bases. CDR1 and CDR2 from the germline V gene are SGHTA and FQGNSA. V lost 1 base to trimming and J lost 5 bases; unmatched junction nucleotides: 11. The CDR3 is made up of 18 amino acids. The CDR3 DNA sequence: TGTGCCAGCAGCTTAGGGAGGGTAGCGGGAGAGAGGACCGGGGAGCTGTTTTTT. Protein: CASSLGRVAGERTGELFF.

V gene TRBV6-6 combines with J gene TRBJ2-7; possibly TRBD1 for D (6 bases). Trimming removed 2 bases at V and 7 bases at J, with 24 bases between. Germline CDR1 and CDR2: MNHNY and SVGAGI (reference sequence). The CDR3 is made up of 17 amino acids. CDR3 DNA: TGTGCCAGCAGTTACCCTACTGACAGGAACTACGGTGATGAGCAGTACTTC. This encodes CASSYPTDRNYGDEQYF.

This clonotype appeared many times. The V call is TRBV10-3, the J call TRBJ2-1; D is ambiguous. Trimming took 7 bases from V and 5 from J, leaving 6 bases between them. Per germline, CDR1 ENHRY and CDR2 SYGVKD. This CDR3 is built from 11 residues. The CDR3, as DNA: TGTGCCATCAAAGGGAACAATGAGCAGTTCTTC. Translated: CAIKGNNEQFF.

This clonotype was seen many times. This chain connects TRBV11-2 to TRBJ1-3; a weak D match, TRBD1 (6 bases). Per the germline V gene, CDR1 is SGHAT and CDR2 is FQNNGV. The CDR3 covers 18 residues. The V end lost 4 bases, the J end lost 0 bases, and 19 bases lay between the germline ends. The CDR3 DNA reads TGTGCCAGCAGCTCTTATCCCGGGACATCCCGCTCTGGAAACACCATATATTTT. This encodes CASSSYPGTSRSGNTIYF.

This clonotype came up many times. V and J are TRBV7-2 and TRBJ1-5, with D possibly matching TRBD1 (6 bases). V lost 4 bases to trimming and J lost 1 base, with 8 bases between them. This CDR3 is 14 amino acids long. Germline CDR1 reads SGHTA; CDR2 reads FQGNSA. The CDR3 DNA reads TGTGCCAGCAGCTCAAGGGGGAGCAATCAGCCCCAGCATTTT. Translated: CASSSRGSNQPQHF.

There are many counts of this clonotype. The chain carries TRBV7-2 and TRBJ2-1; 8 bases are shared with TRBD2. CDR1 SGHTA and CDR2 FQGNSA come from the germline V gene. The CDR3 extends over 16 amino acids. Trimming cost V 1 base and J 1 base; bases outside gene matches: 3. CDR3 sequence: CASSLVGGRSYNEQFF. The CDR3 bases are TGTGCCAGCAGCTTAGTTGGCGGGAGGTCCTACAATGAGCAGTTCTTC.

The rearrangement joins TRBV29-1 to TRBJ1-5, with D maybe TRBD1 (6 bases). Germline loops: CDR1 SQVTM, CDR2 ANQGSEA. This CDR3 contains 14 residues. V was cut by 0 bases and J by 6 bases, with 12 bases left in between. The CDR3 nucleotides are TGCAGCGTTGAAGATGGGGGCCCTGGTCAGCCCCAGCATTTT. This gives the protein CSVEDGGPGQPQHF.

In its sample, this clonotype was seen a few times. J is TRBJ1-2 and V is TRBV5-4; 7 bases match TRBD1. Unmatched junction bases numbered 7, after V lost 0 bases and J lost 8 bases. This CDR3 region has 14 residues. The germline gives CDR1 SGHNT, CDR2 YYREEE (reference sequence). The CDR3 loop reads CASSLEGTDTGYTF. Here the CDR3 DNA reads TGTGCCAGCAGCTTGGAGGGGACAGACACAGGCTACACCTTC.

This clonotype showed up many times. The chain has TRBV19 and TRBJ1-5, with 8 bases lining up with TRBD1. V trimming: 7 bases; J trimming: 6 bases; junction bases outside the gene matches: 8. Per germline, CDR1 LNHDA and CDR2 SQIVND (reference sequence). The CDR3 consists of 14 residues. The CDR3, as DNA: TGTGCCAGTAAAGGACAGGGCGTTAGTCAGCCCCAGCATTTT. As protein: CASKGQGVSQPQHF.

This chain joins TRBV28 and TRBJ1-5; D may be TRBD1 (6 bases). V was pared by 11 bases and J by 3 bases, with 17 bases between. There are 14 residues in the CDR3. Germline V CDR1 and CDR2: MDHEN, SYDVKM. CDR3: CASSAGGPNQPQHF. CDR3 coding DNA: TGTGCCTCCTCCGCCGGGGGCCCCAATCAGCCCCAGCATTTT.